This T cell receptor (beta chain) derives from a study of shared clonotypes between healthy human individuals. This clone was detected a few times. Germline V gene lookup returns CDR1 GTSNPN and CDR2 SVGIG (reference sequence). The CDR3 totals 15 residues. Trimming left V 2 bases short and J 3 bases short, with 16 bases between. Assay: immunoSEQ multiplex PCR; the TCRdb copy retains only in-frame clones and omits some. Of 2 million or so clones in the sample, about 95% were seen once. The naive CD8 subset, CD45RO-negative cells positively selected for CCR7, excluded terminally differentiated effector memory CD45RA+ cells. Nashville, Tennessee was home to all donors, who were Caucasian adults.

The source material was naive CD8+ T cells sorted from blood. This chain uses TRBV30 with TRBJ1-2; D gene uncertain. This TCR was recovered from a young man in good health. In nucleotides, the CDR3 is TGTGCCTGGAGTTTATCGGGAGCTGGGGACTATGGCTACACCTTC. Its protein product is CAWSLSGAGDYGYTF. The full variable domain, its missing parts supplied by reference TRBV30 and TRBJ1-2, is SQTIHQWPATLVQPVGSPLSLECTVEGTSNPNLYWYRQAAGRGLQLLFYSVGIGQISSEVPQNLSASRPQDRQFILSSKKLLLSDSGFYLCAWSLSGAGDYGYTFGSGTRLTVV.